This T cell receptor (beta chain) was observed in a study of shared clonotypes between healthy human individuals. Overall study context: CD8 memory received one plate per donor, CD8 naive two, CD4 memory three and CD4 naive three. Study-wide results and limits: Owing to a small donor count, the genetic and exposure-history diversity represented was limited.

In regard to this clone: Its antigen is as yet unknown.

Here immunoSEQ multiplex PCR was the method, and the copy in TCRdb shows in-frame clones only, minus some. The data contain roughly 650,000 clones, approximately 97% of them singletons. This CDR3 comprises 14 residues. V was cut by 3 bases and J by 7 bases, with 13 bases left in between. The germline V gene has CDR1 MDHEN and CDR2 SYDVKM. The chain recombines TRBV28 with TRBJ1-5; D call uncertain. This TCR came from a woman aged 30 to 39 in good health. The sample was naive CD4+ T cells sorted from blood. The subset denotes: CD45RA+ positively selected. The chain's CDR3 is CASSFGWVEQPQHF. In nucleotides, the CDR3 is TGTGCCAGCAGTTTCGGTTGGGTGGAACAGCCCCAGCATTTT.